Below, 6 T cell receptor beta chains from the same sample are listed, as sequenced in a study of early T cells in non-severe SARS-CoV-2 infection. TCRdb analysed the 5' RACE reads with MiXCR anew, one entry per CDR3 protein. The sample includes just under 85,000 distinct CDR3 sequences, about 9.4% seen only once; the top ten take around 8%. The sequenced sample was whole blood, obtained at baseline. The receptors originated from an adult who was a healthcare worker with PCR-confirmed SARS-CoV-2 infection or an uninfected control (not recorded which).

The chain recombines TRBV20-1 with TRBJ2-3; 7 bases match TRBD2. This CDR3 spans 14 amino acids. The germline gives CDR1 DFQATT, CDR2 SNEGSKA (reference sequence). CDR3 residues: CSFGGEGLGDTQYF. CDR3 DNA sequence: TGCAGCTTTGGGGGGGAGGGCCTCGGAGATACGCAGTATTTT.

The chain uses TRBV5-5 and TRBJ2-5; D is possibly TRBD1 or TRBD2 (5 bases each). Per germline, CDR1 SGHKS and CDR2 YYEKEE (reference sequence). The CDR3 has 13 amino acids. The V gene lost 1 base and the J gene lost 14 bases, with 18 bases spanning the gap. In DNA form, the CDR3 reads TGTGCCAGCAGCTTGCGGCTTGACGGGGCATCATACTTC. This sequence encodes CASSLRLDGASYF.

For this clonotype: It may be a read error: a sequence one base away is much more abundant. The chain is built from TRBV19 and TRBJ2-7; D call uncertain. V lost 4 bases to trimming and J lost 0 bases, with 7 bases between them. Germline values: CDR1 LNHDA, CDR2 SQIVND (reference sequence). CDR3 size: 13 residues. The CDR3 is CASSTSHSYEQYF. CDR3 DNA sequence: TGTGCCAGTAGTACAAGTCACTCCTACGAGCAGTACTTC.

The chain combines TRBV5-4 with TRBJ2-2; TRBD2 matches 9 bases. The CDR3 loop spans 22 amino acids. V gave up 2 bases and J gave up 0 bases; unmatched junction bases: 20. Germline assignment: CDR1 SGHNT and CDR2 YYREEE (reference sequence). The CDR3 DNA sequence: TGTGCCAGCAGCTTTCGGTCGGGCTGGGGGACTAGCTACTCCGCGAACACCGGGGAGCTGTTTTTT. It specifies CASSFRSGWGTSYSANTGELFF.

This clonotype was seen a handful of times. The rearrangement links TRBV11-3 to TRBJ2-2, with D unresolved. Between the trimmed V and J ends, which lost 1 base and 5 bases, there was a span of 8 bases. Germline V gives CDR1 SGHNT, CDR2 YENEEA. This CDR3 contains 14 residues. CDR3 loop: CASSLGRATGELFF. The CDR3 nucleotides are TGTGCCAGCAGCTTAGGAAGGGCGACCGGGGAGCTGTTTTTT.

The chain couples TRBV14 to TRBJ2-1; 10 bases are a match to TRBD2. The CDR3 contains 15 residues. Trimming at V came to 4 bases and at J to 8 bases, leaving 8 bases not matched to a gene. Germline V lookup: CDR1 SGHDN, CDR2 FVKESK. This CDR3 is CASSRAGGLVDEQFF. DNA for the CDR3: TGTGCCAGCAGCCGAGCGGGAGGGCTTGTCGATGAGCAGTTCTTC.